This T cell receptor beta chain was observed in a study of radiotherapy plus CTLA-4 blockade in lung cancer. Overall study context: Patients showed objective responses in over 15% of cases, and disease control was achieved by about 30%. General study findings and limits: The best predictor of response was reported to be early blood T cell clone dynamics, with interferon-beta. In blood, TCR clones derived from the tumor expanded after radiotherapy plus ipilimumab.

The CDR3 has 17 amino acids. Measured with immunoSEQ multiplex PCR; TCRdb has only the in-frame clones, and not every one. The profile covers about 73,000 clones, with about nine tenths appearing a single time and 40% taken by the ten largest. This clone was picked up a small number of times. Its matching antigen is unknown. Patients in the study, people with chemo-refractory metastatic non-small-cell lung cancer, received focal radiation plus ipilimumab CTLA-4 blockade. The sample here was peripheral blood, taken from a patient treated with radiotherapy plus ipilimumab. The chain uses TRBV21-1 and TRBJ1-3; TRBD1, the table's D call, lacks a check against the DNA. TRBV21-1 is reported as a pseudogene. This sequence was found in a human donor with non-small cell lung cancer that progressed on radiotherapy plus ipilimumab. This CDR3 is CASSNRQGRWSGNTIYF. The CDR3, as DNA: TGTGCCAGCAGCAACCGACAGGGGCGATGGTCCGGAAACACCATATATTTT.